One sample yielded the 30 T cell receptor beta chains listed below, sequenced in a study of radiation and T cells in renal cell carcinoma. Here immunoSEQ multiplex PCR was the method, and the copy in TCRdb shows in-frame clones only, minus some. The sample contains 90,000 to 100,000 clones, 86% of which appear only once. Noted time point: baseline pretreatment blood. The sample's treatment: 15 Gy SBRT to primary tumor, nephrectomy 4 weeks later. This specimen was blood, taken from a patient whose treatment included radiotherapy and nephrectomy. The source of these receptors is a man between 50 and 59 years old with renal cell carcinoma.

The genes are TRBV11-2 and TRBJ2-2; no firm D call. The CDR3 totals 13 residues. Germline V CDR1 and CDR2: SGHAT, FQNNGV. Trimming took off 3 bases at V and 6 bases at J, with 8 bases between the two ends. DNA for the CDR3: TGTGCCAGCAGCTTTCCCGCCGCCGGGGAGCTGTTTTTT. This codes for CASSFPAAGELFF.

This chain's CDR3 is CASSVEGRPNQPQHF. As DNA, the CDR3 is TGTGCCAGCAGCGTAGAAGGCAGGCCGAATCAGCCCCAGCATTTT. The gene calls are TRBV9 and TRBJ1-5; D is unresolved. From germline, CDR1 is SGDLS and CDR2 YYNGEE. This CDR3 contains 15 residues. V was cut by 0 bases and J by 4 bases, with 11 bases left in between.

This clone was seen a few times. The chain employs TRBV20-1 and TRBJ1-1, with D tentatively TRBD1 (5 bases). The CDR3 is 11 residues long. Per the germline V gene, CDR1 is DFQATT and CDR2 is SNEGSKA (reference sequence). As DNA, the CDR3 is TGCGGAACTACAGGGAACACTGAAGCTTTCTTT. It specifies CGTTGNTEAFF.

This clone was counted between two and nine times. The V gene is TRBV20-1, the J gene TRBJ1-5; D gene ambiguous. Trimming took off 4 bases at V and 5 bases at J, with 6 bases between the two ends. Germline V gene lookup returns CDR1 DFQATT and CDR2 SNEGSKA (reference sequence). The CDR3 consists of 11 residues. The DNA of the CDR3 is TGCAGTGCTACTCCTGATCAGCCCCAGCATTTT. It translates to CSATPDQPQHF.

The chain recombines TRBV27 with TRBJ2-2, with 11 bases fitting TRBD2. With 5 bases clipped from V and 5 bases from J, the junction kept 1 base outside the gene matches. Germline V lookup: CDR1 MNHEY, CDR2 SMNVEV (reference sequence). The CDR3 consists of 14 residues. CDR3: CASSPSGGTGELFF. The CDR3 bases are TGTGCCAGCAGTCCTAGCGGGGGGACCGGGGAGCTGTTTTTT.

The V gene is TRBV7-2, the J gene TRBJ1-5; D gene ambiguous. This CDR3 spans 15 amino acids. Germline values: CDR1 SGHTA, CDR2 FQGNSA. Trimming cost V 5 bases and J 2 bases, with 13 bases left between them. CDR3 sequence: CASSGRVGGNQPQHF. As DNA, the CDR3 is TGTGCCAGCAGCGGGAGGGTTGGCGGCAATCAGCCCCAGCATTTT.

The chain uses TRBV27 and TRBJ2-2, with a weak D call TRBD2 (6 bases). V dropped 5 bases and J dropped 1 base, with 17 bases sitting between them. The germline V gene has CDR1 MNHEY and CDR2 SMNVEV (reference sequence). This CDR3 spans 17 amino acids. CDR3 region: CASSQGARRGNTGELFF. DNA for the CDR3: TGTGCCAGCAGTCAAGGGGCCCGGAGGGGGAACACCGGGGAGCTGTTTTTT.

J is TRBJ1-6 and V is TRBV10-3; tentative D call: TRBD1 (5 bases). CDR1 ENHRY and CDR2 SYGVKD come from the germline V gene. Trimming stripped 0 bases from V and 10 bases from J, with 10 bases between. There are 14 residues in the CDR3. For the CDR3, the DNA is TGTGCCATCAGTGAGTCCCAGGGAGGATCACCCCTCCACTTT. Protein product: CAISESQGGSPLHF.

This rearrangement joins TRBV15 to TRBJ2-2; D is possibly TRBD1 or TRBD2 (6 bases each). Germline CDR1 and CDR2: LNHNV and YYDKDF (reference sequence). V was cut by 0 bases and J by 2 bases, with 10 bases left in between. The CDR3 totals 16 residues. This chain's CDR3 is CATSRELGGNTGELFF. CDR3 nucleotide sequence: TGTGCCACCAGCAGAGAGTTGGGGGGCAACACCGGGGAGCTGTTTTTT.

DNA of the CDR3: TGTGCCAGCTCACCAATAGGAGCCGCCGGGGTTCGGGCTGAAGCTTTCTTT. Protein product: CASSPIGAAGVRAEAFF. The chain carries TRBV18 and TRBJ1-1; D is undetermined. CDR1 is KGHSH and CDR2 is LQKENI in the germline V gene. The CDR3 runs to 17 residues. V gave up 2 bases and J gave up 6 bases, with 22 bases separating them.

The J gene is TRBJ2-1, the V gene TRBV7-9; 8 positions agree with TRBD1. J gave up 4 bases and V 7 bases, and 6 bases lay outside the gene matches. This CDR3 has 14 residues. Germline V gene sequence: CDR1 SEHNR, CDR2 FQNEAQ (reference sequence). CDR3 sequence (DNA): TGTGCCAGCAACCAGGGACAGGCTTACAATGAGCAGTTCTTC. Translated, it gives CASNQGQAYNEQFF.

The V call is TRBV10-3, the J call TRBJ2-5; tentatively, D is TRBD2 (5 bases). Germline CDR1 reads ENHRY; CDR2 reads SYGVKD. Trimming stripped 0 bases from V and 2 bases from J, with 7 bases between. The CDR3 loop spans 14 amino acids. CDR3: CAISESSGQETQYF. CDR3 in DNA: TGTGCCATCAGTGAGTCGTCGGGGCAAGAGACCCAGTACTTC.

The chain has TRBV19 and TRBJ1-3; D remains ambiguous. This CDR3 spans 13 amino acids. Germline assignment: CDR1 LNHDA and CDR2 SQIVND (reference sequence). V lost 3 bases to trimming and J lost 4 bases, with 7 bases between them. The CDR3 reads CASSITPGNTIYF. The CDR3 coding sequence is TGTGCCAGTAGTATTACTCCAGGAAACACCATATATTTT.

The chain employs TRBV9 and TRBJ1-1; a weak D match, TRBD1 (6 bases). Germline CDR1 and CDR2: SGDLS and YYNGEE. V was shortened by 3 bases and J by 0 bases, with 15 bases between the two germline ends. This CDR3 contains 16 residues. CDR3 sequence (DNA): TGTGCCAGCAGCGCCCACAGGGATTATATGAACACTGAAGCTTTCTTT. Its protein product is CASSAHRDYMNTEAFF.

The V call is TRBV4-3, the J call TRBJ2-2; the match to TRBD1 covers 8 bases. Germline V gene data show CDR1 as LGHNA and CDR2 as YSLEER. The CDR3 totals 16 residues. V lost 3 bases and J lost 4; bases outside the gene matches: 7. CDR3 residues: CASSHSAGGGTGELFF. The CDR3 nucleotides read TGCGCCAGCAGCCACTCGGCAGGGGGCGGCACCGGGGAGCTGTTTTTT.

The CDR3: CASSLAGSQFLSYGYTF. The CDR3 coding sequence is TGTGCCAGCAGTTTAGCCGGTAGCCAGTTTCTGTCCTATGGCTACACCTTC. The V call is TRBV27, the J call TRBJ1-2; no clear D. The germline V and J ends were trimmed by 2 bases and 4 bases, with 20 bases remaining between them. In germline, CDR1 is MNHEY, CDR2 SMNVEV (reference sequence). The CDR3 runs to 17 residues.

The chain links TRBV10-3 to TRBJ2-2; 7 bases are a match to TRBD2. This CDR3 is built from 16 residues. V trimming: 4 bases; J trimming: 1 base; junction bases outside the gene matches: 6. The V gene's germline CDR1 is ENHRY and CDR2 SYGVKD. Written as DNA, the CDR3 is TGTGCCATCAGTGTCGGAACTAGCGAGAACACCGGGGAGCTGTTTTTT. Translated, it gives CAISVGTSENTGELFF.

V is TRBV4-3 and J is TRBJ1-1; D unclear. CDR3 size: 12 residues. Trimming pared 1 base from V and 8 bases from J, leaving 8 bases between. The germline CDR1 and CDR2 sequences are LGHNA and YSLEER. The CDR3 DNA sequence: TGCGCCAGCAGCCAAGTAGGAACGGAAGCTTTCTTT. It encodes CASSQVGTEAFF.

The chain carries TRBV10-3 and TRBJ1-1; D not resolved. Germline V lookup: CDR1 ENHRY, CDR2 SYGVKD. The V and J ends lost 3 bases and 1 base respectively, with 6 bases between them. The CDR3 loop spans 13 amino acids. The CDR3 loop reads CAISDSANTEAFF. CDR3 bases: TGTGCCATCAGTGATTCAGCGAACACTGAAGCTTTCTTT.

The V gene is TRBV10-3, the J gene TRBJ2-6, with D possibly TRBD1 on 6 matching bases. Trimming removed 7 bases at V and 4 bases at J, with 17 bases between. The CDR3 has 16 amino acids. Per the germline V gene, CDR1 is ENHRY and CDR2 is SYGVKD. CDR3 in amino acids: CAIKRQGQLGANVLTF. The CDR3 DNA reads TGTGCCATCAAACGCCAGGGACAACTCGGGGCCAACGTCCTGACTTTC.

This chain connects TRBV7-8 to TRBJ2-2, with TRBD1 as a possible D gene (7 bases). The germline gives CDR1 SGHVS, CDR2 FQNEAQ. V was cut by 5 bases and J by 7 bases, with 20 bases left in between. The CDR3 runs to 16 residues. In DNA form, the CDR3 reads TGTGCCAGCAGCATAAGACAGGGAGGAATTATCGGGGAGCTGTTTTTT. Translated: CASSIRQGGIIGELFF.

CDR3 sequence: CASSVGFTGGYTF. In nucleotides, the CDR3 is TGTGCCAGCAGCGTAGGATTTACAGGGGGCTACACCTTC. The V and J genes are TRBV9 and TRBJ1-2; D is perhaps TRBD1 (6 bases). The CDR3 loop spans 13 amino acids. CDR1 is SGDLS and CDR2 is YYNGEE in the germline V gene. Trimming took off 0 bases at V and 8 bases at J, with 11 bases between the two ends.

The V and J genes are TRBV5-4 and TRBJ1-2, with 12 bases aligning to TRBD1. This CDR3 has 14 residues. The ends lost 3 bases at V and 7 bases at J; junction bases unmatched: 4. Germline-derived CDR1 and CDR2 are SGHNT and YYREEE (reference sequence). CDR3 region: CASSSGQGAFGYTF. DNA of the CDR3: TGTGCCAGCAGCTCGGGACAGGGGGCTTTTGGCTACACCTTC.

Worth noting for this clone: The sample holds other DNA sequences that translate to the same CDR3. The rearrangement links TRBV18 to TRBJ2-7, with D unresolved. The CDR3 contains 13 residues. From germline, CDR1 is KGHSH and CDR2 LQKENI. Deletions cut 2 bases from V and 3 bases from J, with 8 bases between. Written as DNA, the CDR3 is TGTGCCAGCTCACCAGGTGGCGGCTACGAGCAGTACTTC. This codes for CASSPGGGYEQYF.

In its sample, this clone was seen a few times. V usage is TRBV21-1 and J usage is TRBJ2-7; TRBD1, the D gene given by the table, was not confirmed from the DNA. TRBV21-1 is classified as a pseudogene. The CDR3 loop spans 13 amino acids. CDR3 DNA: TGTGCCAGCAGCATGGGACAGTGCCACGAGCAGTACTTC. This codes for CASSMGQCHEQYF.

CDR3 residues: CATSRASSSGNTIYF. As DNA, the CDR3 is TGTGCCACCAGCAGAGCAAGTAGCTCTGGAAACACCATATATTTT. The chain couples TRBV15 to TRBJ1-3; D gene ambiguous. The V and J ends lost 1 base and 0 bases respectively, with 7 bases between them. The germline V gene encodes CDR1 LNHNV and CDR2 YYDKDF (reference sequence). The CDR3 contains 15 residues.

This CDR3 is CASSEVHGIYEQYF. The CDR3 nucleotides are TGTGCCAGCAGTGAGGTGCACGGGATCTACGAGCAGTACTTC. This chain links TRBV2 with TRBJ2-7; D might be TRBD2 (5 bases). Germline V lookup: CDR1 SNHLY, CDR2 FYNNEI. The length of the CDR3 is 14 residues. With 3 bases removed from V and 3 bases from J, the gap between germline ends came to 12 bases. The full variable domain, rest sourced from reference TRBV2 and TRBJ2-7, is EPEVTQTPSHQVTQMGQEVILRCVPISNHLYFYWYRQILGQKVEFLVSFYNNEISEKSEIFDDQFSVERPDGSNFTLKIRSTKLEDSAMYFCASSEVHGIYEQYFGPGTRLTVT.

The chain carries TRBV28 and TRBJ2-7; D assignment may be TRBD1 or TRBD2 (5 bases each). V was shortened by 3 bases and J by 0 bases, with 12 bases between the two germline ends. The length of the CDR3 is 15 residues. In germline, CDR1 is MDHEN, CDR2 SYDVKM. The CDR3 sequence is CASSFHGAHSYEQYF. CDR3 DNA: TGTGCCAGCAGTTTCCACGGGGCTCACTCCTACGAGCAGTACTTC.

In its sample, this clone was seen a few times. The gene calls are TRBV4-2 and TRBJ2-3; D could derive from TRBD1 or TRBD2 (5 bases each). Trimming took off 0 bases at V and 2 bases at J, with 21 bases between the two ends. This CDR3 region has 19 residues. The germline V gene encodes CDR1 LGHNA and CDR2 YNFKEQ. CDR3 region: CASSQEHTGRAAITDTQYF. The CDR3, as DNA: TGTGCCAGCAGCCAAGAACACACAGGTCGAGCGGCGATCACAGATACGCAGTATTTT.

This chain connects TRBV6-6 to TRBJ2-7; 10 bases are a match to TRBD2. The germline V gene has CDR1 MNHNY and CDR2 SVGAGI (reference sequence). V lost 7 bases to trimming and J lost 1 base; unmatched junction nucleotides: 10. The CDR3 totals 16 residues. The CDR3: CASTDRVAGGSYEQYF. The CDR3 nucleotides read TGTGCCAGCACCGACCGGGTAGCGGGAGGTTCCTACGAGCAGTACTTC.